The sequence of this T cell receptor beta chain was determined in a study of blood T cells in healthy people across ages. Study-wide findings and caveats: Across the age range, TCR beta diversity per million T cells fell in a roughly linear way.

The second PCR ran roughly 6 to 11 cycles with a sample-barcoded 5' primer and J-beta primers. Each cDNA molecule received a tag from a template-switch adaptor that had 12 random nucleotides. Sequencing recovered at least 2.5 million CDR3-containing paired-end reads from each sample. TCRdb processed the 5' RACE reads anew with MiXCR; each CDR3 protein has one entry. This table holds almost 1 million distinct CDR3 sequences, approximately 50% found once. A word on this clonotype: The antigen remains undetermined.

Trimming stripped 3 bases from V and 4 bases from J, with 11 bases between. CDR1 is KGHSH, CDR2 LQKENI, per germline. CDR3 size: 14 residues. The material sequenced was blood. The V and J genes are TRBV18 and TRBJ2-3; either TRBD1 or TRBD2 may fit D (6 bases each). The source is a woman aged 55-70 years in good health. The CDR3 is CASSPFRGPDTQYF. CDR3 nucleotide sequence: TGTGCCAGCTCACCTTTCCGGGGGCCAGATACGCAGTATTTT.